This TCR beta chain originates from a study of T-cell memory formation after mild COVID-19. About the research overall: Each donor largely had its own TCR clusters.

MiXCR, applied by TCRdb to the 5' RACE reads, yields one record per CDR3 protein. The sample consists of around 300,000 distinct CDR3 sequences, around 8% of them appearing once. There are a few counts of this clonotype. Antigen: not known. Study-level results: There was a balanced CD4/CD8 profile in clones contracting day 15 to 85, and later expanders leaned CD4+.

The CDR3 contains 14 residues. V was shortened by 1 base and J by 5 bases, with 11 bases between the two germline ends. Per the germline V gene, CDR1 is SGHVS and CDR2 is FNYEAQ. The clonotype originates from a man aged 18-30 years who had mild COVID-19 (a few samples of this study predate the infection). Cell type and time point are not known. Sequenced sample: PBMCs or a T cell subset sorted from them (not recorded which). The rearrangement uses TRBV7-6 and TRBJ1-2; possibly TRBD1 for D (6 bases). The CDR3 coding sequence is TGTGCCAGCAGCTTAGGCCAGGGGCCTTATGGCTACACCTTC. It is translated as CASSLGQGPYGYTF.